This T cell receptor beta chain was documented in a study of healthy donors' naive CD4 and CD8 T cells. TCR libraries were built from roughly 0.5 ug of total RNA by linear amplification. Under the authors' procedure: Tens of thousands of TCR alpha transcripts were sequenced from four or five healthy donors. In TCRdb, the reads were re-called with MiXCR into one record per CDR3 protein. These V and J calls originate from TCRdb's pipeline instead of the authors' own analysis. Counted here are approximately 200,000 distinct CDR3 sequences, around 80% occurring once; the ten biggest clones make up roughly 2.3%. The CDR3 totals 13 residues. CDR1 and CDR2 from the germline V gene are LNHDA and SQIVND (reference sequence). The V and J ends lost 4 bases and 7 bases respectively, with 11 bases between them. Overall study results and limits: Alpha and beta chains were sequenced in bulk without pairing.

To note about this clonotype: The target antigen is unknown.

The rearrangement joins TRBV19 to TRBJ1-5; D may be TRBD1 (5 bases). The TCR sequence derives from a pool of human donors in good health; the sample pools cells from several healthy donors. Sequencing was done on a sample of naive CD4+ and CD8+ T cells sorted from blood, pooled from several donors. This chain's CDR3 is CASSSQGGQPQHF. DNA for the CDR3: TGTGCCAGTAGTAGTCAGGGAGGGCAGCCCCAGCATTTT.